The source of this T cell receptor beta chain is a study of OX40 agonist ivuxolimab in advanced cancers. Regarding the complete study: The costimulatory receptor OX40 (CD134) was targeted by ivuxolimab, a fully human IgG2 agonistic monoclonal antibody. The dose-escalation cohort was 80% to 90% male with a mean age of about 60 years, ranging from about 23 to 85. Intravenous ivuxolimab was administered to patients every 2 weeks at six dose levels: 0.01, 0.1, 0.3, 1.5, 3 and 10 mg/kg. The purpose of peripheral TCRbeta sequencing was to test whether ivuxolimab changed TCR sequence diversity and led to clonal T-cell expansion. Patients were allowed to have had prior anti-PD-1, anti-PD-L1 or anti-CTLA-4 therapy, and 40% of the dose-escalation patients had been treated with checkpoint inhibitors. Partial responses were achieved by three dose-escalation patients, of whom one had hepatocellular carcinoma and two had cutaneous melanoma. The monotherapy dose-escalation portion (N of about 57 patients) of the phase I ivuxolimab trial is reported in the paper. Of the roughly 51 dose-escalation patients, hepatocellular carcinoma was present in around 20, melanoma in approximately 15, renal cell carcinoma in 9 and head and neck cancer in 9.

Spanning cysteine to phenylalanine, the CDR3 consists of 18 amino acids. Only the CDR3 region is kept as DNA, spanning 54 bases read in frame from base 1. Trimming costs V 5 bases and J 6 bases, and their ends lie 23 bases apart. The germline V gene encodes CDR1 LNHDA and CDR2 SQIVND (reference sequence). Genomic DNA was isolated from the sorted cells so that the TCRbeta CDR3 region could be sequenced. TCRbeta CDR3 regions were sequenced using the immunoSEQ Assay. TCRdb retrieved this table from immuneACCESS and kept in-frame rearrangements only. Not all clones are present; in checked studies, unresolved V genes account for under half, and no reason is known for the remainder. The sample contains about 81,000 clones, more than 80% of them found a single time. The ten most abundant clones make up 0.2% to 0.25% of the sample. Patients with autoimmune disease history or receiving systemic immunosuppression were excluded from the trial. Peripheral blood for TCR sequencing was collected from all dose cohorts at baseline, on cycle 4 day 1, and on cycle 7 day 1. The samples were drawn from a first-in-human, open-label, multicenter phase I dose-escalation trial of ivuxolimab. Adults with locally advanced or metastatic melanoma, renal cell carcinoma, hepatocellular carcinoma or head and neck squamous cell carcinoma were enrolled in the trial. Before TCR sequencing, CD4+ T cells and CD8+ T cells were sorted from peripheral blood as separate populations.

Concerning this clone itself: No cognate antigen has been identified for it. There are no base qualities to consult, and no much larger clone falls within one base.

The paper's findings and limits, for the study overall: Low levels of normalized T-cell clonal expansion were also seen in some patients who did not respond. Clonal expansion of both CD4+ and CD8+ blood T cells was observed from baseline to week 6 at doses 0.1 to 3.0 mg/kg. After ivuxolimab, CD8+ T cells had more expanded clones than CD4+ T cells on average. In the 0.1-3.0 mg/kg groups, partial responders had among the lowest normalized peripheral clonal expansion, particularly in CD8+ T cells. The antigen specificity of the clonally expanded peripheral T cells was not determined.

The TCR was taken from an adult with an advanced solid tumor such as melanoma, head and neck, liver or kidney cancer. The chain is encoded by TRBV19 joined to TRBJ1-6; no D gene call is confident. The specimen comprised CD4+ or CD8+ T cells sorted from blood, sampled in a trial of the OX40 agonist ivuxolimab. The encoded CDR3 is CASSSPPGLKVVNSPLHF. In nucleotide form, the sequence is TGTGCCAGTAGTTCCCCGCCTGGCCTGAAGGTCGTTAATTCACCCCTCCACTTT.